Presented here are 19 T cell receptor beta chains from one specimen sequenced in a study of blood T cell repertoires in COVID-19. Assay used: immunoSEQ multiplex PCR; TCRdb lists only in-frame clones, some missing. The sample lists 400,000 to 450,000 clones; about nine tenths were seen once. Sequenced sample: peripheral blood. The source of these receptors is a woman between 50 and 59 years old with COVID-19, enrolled during active disease.

The V call is TRBV9, the J call TRBJ2-1, with TRBD2 matching 7 bases. Germline CDR1 is SGDLS and CDR2 is YYNGEE. After removal of 0 bases from V and 5 bases from J, the junction contained 14 bases not matched to a gene. CDR3 size: 18 residues. This CDR3 is CASSVVGGVGLVHNEQFF. Written as DNA, the CDR3 is TGTGCCAGCAGCGTAGTTGGTGGGGTTGGACTAGTACACAATGAGCAGTTCTTC.

This chain uses TRBV5-1 with TRBJ1-1, with a tentative D call TRBD1 (6 bases). Trimming left V 3 bases short and J 7 bases short, with 10 bases between. This CDR3 is 12 amino acids long. From germline, CDR1 is SGHRS and CDR2 YFSETQ. In DNA form, the CDR3 reads TGCGCCAGCAGCTGGGACATGGGTGAAGCTTTCTTT. Amino acid sequence: CASSWDMGEAFF.

This clone was seen only once. This chain connects TRBV18 to TRBJ1-4, with 8 bases that match TRBD1. The germline V gene encodes CDR1 KGHSH and CDR2 LQKENI. Germline trimming cut 2 bases from V and 4 bases from J; bases unmatched to any gene: 3. CDR3 size: 15 residues. CDR3 sequence: CASSPGQGGNEKLFF. The CDR3 DNA is TGTGCCAGCTCACCAGGACAGGGTGGTAATGAAAAACTGTTTTTT.

V and J are TRBV30 and TRBJ1-1, with unresolved D. Per the germline V gene, CDR1 is GTSNPN and CDR2 is SVGIG (reference sequence). The CDR3 is 12 amino acids. V lost 4 bases and J 1 base, leaving 7 bases between the germline ends. Here the CDR3 reads CAWKERNTEAFF. The CDR3, as DNA: TGTGCCTGGAAAGAGAGGAACACTGAAGCTTTCTTT.

This clone was detected only once. The chain joins TRBV3-1 (or the pseudogene TRBV3-2) to TRBJ2-5, with TRBD1 matching 7 bases. The V segment lost 0 bases and the J segment 4 bases; nucleotides outside the gene matches: 5. The CDR3 is 15 residues long. The germline V gene encodes CDR1 LGHDT and CDR2 YNNKEL (reference sequence). CDR3 in DNA: TGTGCCAGCAGCCAAGATAGCACAGGGGCAGAGACCCAGTACTTC. Amino acid sequence: CASSQDSTGAETQYF.

This chain uses TRBV9 with TRBJ2-3; 11 bases match TRBD2. CDR1 and CDR2 from the germline V gene are SGDLS and YYNGEE. J gave up 3 bases and V 4 bases, and 4 bases lay outside the gene matches. The CDR3 is made up of 15 amino acids. DNA for the CDR3: TGTGCCAGCAGCCAAACTAGCGGGGGAACAGATACGCAGTATTTT. Amino acid sequence: CASSQTSGGTDTQYF.

V gene TRBV30 combines with J gene TRBJ2-7; 11 bases map to TRBD1. CDR3 size: 13 residues. Germline V lookup: CDR1 GTSNPN, CDR2 SVGIG (reference sequence). V lost 3 bases and J lost 6; bases outside the gene matches: 4. The CDR3 protein is CAWSPDRGREQYF. The CDR3 nucleotides are TGTGCCTGGAGCCCGGACAGGGGGCGCGAGCAGTACTTC.

This clone was picked up one time. The V and J genes are TRBV10-2 and TRBJ1-2, with 9 bases identical to TRBD1. The germline gives CDR1 WSHSY, CDR2 SAAADI. There are 13 residues in the CDR3. V was clipped by 7 bases and J by 8 bases; unmatched bases: 8. Here the CDR3 DNA reads TGCGCCAGCACCCAACAGGGGGCGAGGGGCTACACCTTC. This gives the protein CASTQQGARGYTF.

The chain is built from TRBV9 and TRBJ2-4, with TRBD2 matching 13 bases. From germline, CDR1 is SGDLS and CDR2 YYNGEE. This CDR3 contains 18 residues. V was clipped by 4 bases and J by 0 bases; unmatched bases: 7. The CDR3 nucleotides are TGTGCCAGCAGCCCGGGACTAGCGGGGTATCTAGCCAAAAACATTCAGTACTTC. Its translation is CASSPGLAGYLAKNIQYF. The variable domain in full, completed from reference TRBV9 and TRBJ2-4, reads DSGVTQTPKHLITATGQRVTLRCSPRSGDLSVYWYQQSLDQGLQFLIQYYNGEERAKGNILERFSAQQFPDLHSELNLSSLELGDSALYFCASSPGLAGYLAKNIQYFGAGTRLSVL.

This chain joins TRBV13 and TRBJ1-1; the D gene is possibly TRBD1 (5 bases). The CDR3 sequence is 13 residues long. The germline V and J ends were trimmed by 1 base and 8 bases, with 11 bases remaining between them. Germline V lookup: CDR1 PRHDT, CDR2 FYEKMQ (reference sequence). CDR3 amino acids: CASSLELQGEAFF. The CDR3 DNA follows: TGTGCCAGCAGCTTAGAGTTGCAGGGCGAAGCTTTCTTT.

The chain combines TRBV30 with TRBJ2-3; 8 bases fit TRBD1. The CDR3 is 13 residues long. Germline assignment: CDR1 GTSNPN and CDR2 SVGIG (reference sequence). V was clipped by 3 bases and J by 1 base; unmatched bases: 0. CDR3 region: CAWRDRGTDTQYF. DNA of the CDR3: TGTGCCTGGAGGGACAGGGGCACAGATACGCAGTATTTT.

The CDR3 nucleotides read TGTGCCAGCTCACCAGCGACAGGGGGAATTAATGAAAAACTGTTTTTT. This sequence encodes CASSPATGGINEKLFF. The chain couples TRBV18 to TRBJ1-4; 9 positions match TRBD1. V shed 2 bases, J shed 4 bases, and the junction held 5 bases outside the gene matches. CDR3 length equals 16 residues. Per germline, CDR1 KGHSH and CDR2 LQKENI.

This chain connects TRBV2 to TRBJ2-5, with 7 bases lining up with TRBD1. Germline V gives CDR1 SNHLY, CDR2 FYNNEI. This CDR3 has 14 amino acids. Trimming at V came to 8 bases and at J to 5 bases, leaving 11 bases not matched to a gene. The CDR3 loop reads CASGTLQGLETQYF. The CDR3 nucleotides read TGTGCCAGCGGTACTCTACAGGGGTTGGAGACCCAGTACTTC.

This chain uses TRBV6-5 with TRBJ2-1, with 8 bases fitting TRBD1. Germline trimming cut 3 bases from V and 8 bases from J; bases unmatched to any gene: 9. Germline CDR1 reads MNHEY; CDR2 reads SVGAGI. The length of the CDR3 is 15 residues. The CDR3 here is CASSYTGQGIDEQFF. The CDR3 DNA sequence: TGTGCCAGCAGTTATACAGGACAGGGCATCGATGAGCAGTTCTTC.

In this sample, this clone turned up once. The chain links TRBV2 to TRBJ2-1; the match to TRBD1 covers 8 bases. The CDR3 length is 14 residues. Germline CDR1 and CDR2: SNHLY and FYNNEI. The ends lost 8 bases at V and 7 bases at J; junction bases unmatched: 10. The CDR3 coding sequence is TGTGCCAGCTTGAAAGGGACAGGCGATAATGAGCAGTTCTTC. Translated, it gives CASLKGTGDNEQFF.

The chain couples TRBV12-3 or TRBV12-4 to TRBJ2-1; perhaps TRBD2 as D (6 bases). Trimming removed 5 bases at V and 14 bases at J, with 13 bases between. The CDR3 length is 11 residues. The CDR3 nucleotides read TGTGCCAGCAGTCTCCGGGACTTAAAGTTCTTC. Translation: CASSLRDLKFF.

The rearrangement joins TRBV25-1 to TRBJ1-5; tentative D call: TRBD1 (5 bases). Germline V gives CDR1 MGHDK, CDR2 SYGVNS. There are 14 residues in the CDR3. Trimming shortened V by 1 base and J by 4 bases, and 8 bases separated the two germline ends. Written as DNA, the CDR3 is TGTGCCAGCAGTGAATTCGGGGGGAATCAGCCCCAGCATTTT. It yields the protein CASSEFGGNQPQHF.

The rearrangement joins TRBV11-3 to TRBJ2-1; 8 positions match TRBD2. The CDR3 covers 15 residues. The junction had 13 bases not matched to a gene; V was cut back by 5 bases and J by 10 bases. The germline CDR1 and CDR2 sequences are SGHNT and YENEEA. In nucleotides, the CDR3 is TGTGCCAGCAGCCCGAGCGGGGGTCCTCAGGGAGAGCAGTTCTTC. Translation: CASSPSGGPQGEQFF.

This chain links TRBV14 with TRBJ1-4; no reliable D call. V was cut by 3 bases and J by 8 bases, with 16 bases left in between. The CDR3 contains 15 residues. Germline lookup yields CDR1 SGHDN and CDR2 FVKESK. CDR3 in amino acids: CASSHDTRVREKLFF. The CDR3 coding sequence is TGTGCCAGCAGCCACGATACGAGGGTTAGGGAAAAACTGTTTTTT.